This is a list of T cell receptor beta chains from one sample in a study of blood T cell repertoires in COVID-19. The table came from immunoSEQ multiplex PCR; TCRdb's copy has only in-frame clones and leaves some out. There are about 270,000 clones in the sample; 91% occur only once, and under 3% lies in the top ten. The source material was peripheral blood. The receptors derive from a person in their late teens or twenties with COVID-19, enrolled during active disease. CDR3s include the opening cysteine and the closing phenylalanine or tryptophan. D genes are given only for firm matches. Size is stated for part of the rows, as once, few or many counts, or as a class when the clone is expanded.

cdr3_nt: TGTGCCAGCTCACCAACTTTATACCCGTCCAGCAATCAGCCCCAGCATTTT
cdr3_aa: CASSPTLYPSSNQPQHF
d_call: -
j_call: TRBJ1-5
v_call: TRBV18
clone_size: -

cdr3_nt: TGTGCCAGCAGCGACCCCAAGCGCCGTACCAATGAGCAGTTCTTC
cdr3_aa: CASSDPKRRTNEQFF
d_call: -
j_call: TRBJ2-1
v_call: TRBV7-2
clone_size: -

cdr3_nt: TGCAGTGCTAGTACTTTAGGGGAAACTAATGAAAAACTGTTTTTT
cdr3_aa: CSASTLGETNEKLFF
d_call: -
j_call: TRBJ1-4
v_call: TRBV20-1
clone_size: -

cdr3_nt: TGTGCCAGCGGACCCGGGGACAGTACAAACATTCAGTACTTC
cdr3_aa: CASGPGDSTNIQYF
d_call: TRBD1
j_call: TRBJ2-4
v_call: TRBV5-4
clone_size: -

cdr3_nt: TGTGCCAGCAGCTTGCGCCCCGGGGAGCTGTTTTTT
cdr3_aa: CASSLRPGELFF
d_call: -
j_call: TRBJ2-2
v_call: TRBV9
clone_size: -

cdr3_nt: TGCGCCAGCAGTGAACTAGCGGGAGCTTCAAATGAGCAGTTCTTC
cdr3_aa: CASSELAGASNEQFF
d_call: TRBD2
j_call: TRBJ2-1
v_call: TRBV10-1
clone_size: -

cdr3_nt: TGTGCCAGCAGTCCCCGTTCCTACGAGCAGTACTTC
cdr3_aa: CASSPRSYEQYF
d_call: -
j_call: TRBJ2-7
v_call: TRBV27
clone_size: -

cdr3_nt: TGTGCCTCTATGGGGAGCTCCTACAATGAGCAGTTCTTC
cdr3_aa: CASMGSSYNEQFF
d_call: -
j_call: TRBJ2-1
v_call: TRBV2
clone_size: -

cdr3_nt: TGTGCCAGCACCCAGGGGGCCGTAGAGCAGTTCTTC
cdr3_aa: CASTQGAVEQFF
d_call: TRBD1
j_call: TRBJ2-1
v_call: TRBV7-9
clone_size: -

cdr3_nt: TGTGCCAGCAGTGAAGACGAGGGGGCGGCTAACTATGGCTACACCTTC
cdr3_aa: CASSEDEGAANYGYTF
d_call: TRBD1
j_call: TRBJ1-2
v_call: TRBV2
clone_size: -

cdr3_nt: TGTGCCAGCAGTTATGCGGGGCCGGGATCTGGAAACACCATATATTTT
cdr3_aa: CASSYAGPGSGNTIYF
d_call: -
j_call: TRBJ1-3
v_call: TRBV6-6
clone_size: few

cdr3_nt: TGTGCCAGCAGCTTAGGAGCGGCCTCAAAGTACTTC
cdr3_aa: CASSLGAASKYF
d_call: -
j_call: TRBJ2-7
v_call: TRBV11-2
clone_size: -

cdr3_nt: TGTGCCAGCAGCCCCAGAGCGCAGGGAGGCTACACCTTC
cdr3_aa: CASSPRAQGGYTF
d_call: -
j_call: TRBJ1-2
v_call: TRBV7-9
clone_size: -

cdr3_nt: TGCGCCAGCAGCCAAGTTGGCGGGATGGGTTACGAGCAGTACTTC
cdr3_aa: CASSQVGGMGYEQYF
d_call: -
j_call: TRBJ2-7
v_call: TRBV4-3
clone_size: -

cdr3_nt: TGTGCCACCAGTGACACCGGGACAGGGAACACTGAAGCTTTCTTT
cdr3_aa: CATSDTGTGNTEAFF
d_call: TRBD1
j_call: TRBJ1-1
v_call: TRBV24-1
clone_size: -

cdr3_nt: TGTGCCAGCAGTTTGCTGCGAGCGGATACGCAGTATTTT
cdr3_aa: CASSLLRADTQYF
d_call: -
j_call: TRBJ2-3
v_call: TRBV28
clone_size: -

cdr3_nt: TGCGCCAGCGGGACTAGCGGGCAATACGAGCAGTACTTC
cdr3_aa: CASGTSGQYEQYF
d_call: TRBD2
j_call: TRBJ2-7
v_call: TRBV5-1
clone_size: -

cdr3_nt: TGTGCCACCAGTGATGGAGGGAACACTGAAGCTTTCTTT
cdr3_aa: CATSDGGNTEAFF
d_call: -
j_call: TRBJ1-1
v_call: TRBV24-1
clone_size: -

cdr3_nt: TGTGCCAGCAGTTTACCGGGACCGGGGGGATTTGACTATGGCTACACCTTC
cdr3_aa: CASSLPGPGGFDYGYTF
d_call: -
j_call: TRBJ1-2
v_call: TRBV13
clone_size: -

cdr3_nt: TGTGCTAGTGGCTCCGGGACTAGCTCGTGGGTTAACCAAGAGACCCAGTACTTC
cdr3_aa: CASGSGTSSWVNQETQYF
d_call: TRBD2
j_call: TRBJ2-5
v_call: TRBV12-5
clone_size: -

cdr3_nt: TGTGCCAGCAGCTTTGGGACAGGGACTACCGAGCAGTACTTC
cdr3_aa: CASSFGTGTTEQYF
d_call: TRBD1
j_call: TRBJ2-7
v_call: TRBV7-2
clone_size: -

cdr3_nt: TGTGCCAGCAGCCCCGCGGGGTCTGGAAACACCATATATTTT
cdr3_aa: CASSPAGSGNTIYF
d_call: -
j_call: TRBJ1-3
v_call: TRBV9
clone_size: -

cdr3_nt: TGTGCCATCAGTGAGTCGAGGCAGGGCGGAGTCACAGATACGCAGTATTTT
cdr3_aa: CAISESRQGGVTDTQYF
d_call: -
j_call: TRBJ2-3
v_call: TRBV10-3
clone_size: -

cdr3_nt: TGCGCCAGCAGCTTGCAGGGGGCTGTGAATGAAAAACTGTTTTTT
cdr3_aa: CASSLQGAVNEKLFF
d_call: TRBD1
j_call: TRBJ1-4
v_call: TRBV5-1
clone_size: -

cdr3_nt: TGTGCCAGCAGCCCTGGGCTGACAGGGTCTGGAAACACCATATATTTT
cdr3_aa: CASSPGLTGSGNTIYF
d_call: TRBD1
j_call: TRBJ1-3
v_call: TRBV5-6
clone_size: -

cdr3_nt: TGTGCCAGCAGCTCGGCCGGGACTAACACAGATACGCAGTATTTT
cdr3_aa: CASSSAGTNTDTQYF
d_call: TRBD2
j_call: TRBJ2-3
v_call: TRBV7-8
clone_size: -

cdr3_nt: TGCAGCGTTGACAGGCAAGAGACCCAGTACTTC
cdr3_aa: CSVDRQETQYF
d_call: -
j_call: TRBJ2-5
v_call: TRBV29-1
clone_size: -

cdr3_nt: TGTGCCAGCAGTTTAGCACTAGCGGGCGAGCAGTACTTC
cdr3_aa: CASSLALAGEQYF
d_call: TRBD2
j_call: TRBJ2-7
v_call: TRBV12-3/TRBV12-4
clone_size: -

cdr3_nt: TGTGCCAGCAGTTCCCCTAGGGGGACGGGGGAGACCCAGTACTTC
cdr3_aa: CASSSPRGTGETQYF
d_call: -
j_call: TRBJ2-5
v_call: TRBV6-5
clone_size: -

cdr3_nt: TGTGCCAGCGGCGGTTGGGAGTACAGTTACGAGCAGTACTTC
cdr3_aa: CASGGWEYSYEQYF
d_call: -
j_call: TRBJ2-7
v_call: TRBV7-9
clone_size: -

cdr3_nt: TGTGCCAGCAGCTTAGTGGGACAGTCCTACGAGCAGTACTTC
cdr3_aa: CASSLVGQSYEQYF
d_call: TRBD1
j_call: TRBJ2-7
v_call: TRBV11-2
clone_size: -

cdr3_nt: TGTGCCACCGAAGGGGGAAGTAGAGATACGCAGTATTTT
cdr3_aa: CATEGGSRDTQYF
d_call: -
j_call: TRBJ2-3
v_call: TRBV24-1
clone_size: -

cdr3_nt: TGTGCCAGCAGTTTTACAGCATCAGGGTTCTATGGCTACACCTTC
cdr3_aa: CASSFTASGFYGYTF
d_call: -
j_call: TRBJ1-2
v_call: TRBV27
clone_size: -

cdr3_nt: TGTGCCAGCAGTCTCGAGCGGTCCTCCTACAATGAGCAGTTCTTC
cdr3_aa: CASSLERSSYNEQFF
d_call: -
j_call: TRBJ2-1
v_call: TRBV27
clone_size: -

cdr3_nt: TGTGCCAGCAGCGTAGGGGTAGCGGGGTCCCGGGGCAATGAGCAGTTCTTC
cdr3_aa: CASSVGVAGSRGNEQFF
d_call: TRBD2
j_call: TRBJ2-1
v_call: TRBV9
clone_size: -

cdr3_nt: TGCAGTGCTAGTCGTCGGGACAGCTCCTACAATGAGCAGTTCTTC
cdr3_aa: CSASRRDSSYNEQFF
d_call: TRBD1
j_call: TRBJ2-1
v_call: TRBV20-1
clone_size: -

cdr3_nt: TGTGCCAGCAGTTACACAGGAGACTCCTACGAGCAGTACTTC
cdr3_aa: CASSYTGDSYEQYF
d_call: -
j_call: TRBJ2-7
v_call: TRBV6-5
clone_size: -

cdr3_nt: TGTGCCAGCAGCTTTTCGCGGGGGTACACTGAAGCTTTCTTT
cdr3_aa: CASSFSRGYTEAFF
d_call: -
j_call: TRBJ1-1
v_call: TRBV5-4
clone_size: -

cdr3_nt: TGTGCCAGCAGCTATCCGACTAGCGGGAGCACAGATACGCAGTATTTT
cdr3_aa: CASSYPTSGSTDTQYF
d_call: TRBD2
j_call: TRBJ2-3
v_call: TRBV14
clone_size: few

cdr3_nt: TGTGCCAGCAGCTTAGCTAGCAAGGCGGGGTGGGATACGCAGTATTTT
cdr3_aa: CASSLASKAGWDTQYF
d_call: -
j_call: TRBJ2-3
v_call: TRBV11-2
clone_size: -

cdr3_nt: TGCAGCGATTGTAGGACAGGGGGCGGTTCACCCCTCCACTTT
cdr3_aa: CSDCRTGGGSPLHF
d_call: TRBD1
j_call: TRBJ1-6
v_call: TRBV29-1
clone_size: -

cdr3_nt: TGTGCCAGCACCCCTCGACAGGGGCGATCGAACACTGAAGCTTTCTTT
cdr3_aa: CASTPRQGRSNTEAFF
d_call: TRBD1
j_call: TRBJ1-1
v_call: TRBV27
clone_size: -

cdr3_nt: TGTGCCAGCAGCTTAGGGGACAGTTATTCCTACGAGCAGTACTTC
cdr3_aa: CASSLGDSYSYEQYF
d_call: TRBD1
j_call: TRBJ2-7
v_call: TRBV7-9
clone_size: few

cdr3_nt: TGTGCCAGCAGTCAACTCCCGGGACAGGGCTCCTACGAGCAGTACTTC
cdr3_aa: CASSQLPGQGSYEQYF
d_call: TRBD1
j_call: TRBJ2-7
v_call: TRBV28
clone_size: -

cdr3_nt: TGTGCCAGCAGCCCGACTAGCGGGAGGTTAAATGAGCAGTTCTTC
cdr3_aa: CASSPTSGRLNEQFF
d_call: TRBD2
j_call: TRBJ2-1
v_call: TRBV7-3
clone_size: -

cdr3_nt: TGTGCCAGCAGCGAAGGGACTAGCGGTAACTACGAGCAGTACTTC
cdr3_aa: CASSEGTSGNYEQYF
d_call: TRBD2
j_call: TRBJ2-7
v_call: TRBV27
clone_size: once

cdr3_nt: TGTGCCAGCAGCCCCGTGCGGGGAAACACCATATATTTT
cdr3_aa: CASSPVRGNTIYF
d_call: -
j_call: TRBJ1-3
v_call: TRBV7-9
clone_size: -

cdr3_nt: TGTGCCAGCTCCCTCAGTGGAGGGTCGTTCCCCTACAATGAGCAGTTCTTC
cdr3_aa: CASSLSGGSFPYNEQFF
d_call: -
j_call: TRBJ2-1
v_call: TRBV18
clone_size: -

cdr3_nt: TGCAGTGCTAGTGTACCGGGACAGGGATATGGCTACACCTTC
cdr3_aa: CSASVPGQGYGYTF
d_call: TRBD1
j_call: TRBJ1-2
v_call: TRBV20-1
clone_size: -

cdr3_nt: TGTGCCAGCAGCGAAACTAGCGGGAACCTCTACGAGCAGTACTTC
cdr3_aa: CASSETSGNLYEQYF
d_call: TRBD2
j_call: TRBJ2-7
v_call: TRBV7-2
clone_size: -

cdr3_nt: TGTGCCAGCAGTACTCCGGCCAGGCTAGCCAAAAACATTCAGTACTTC
cdr3_aa: CASSTPARLAKNIQYF
d_call: -
j_call: TRBJ2-4
v_call: TRBV21-1
clone_size: -

cdr3_nt: TGTGCCAGCACCGCTGGGGGGGGAGACACTGAAGCTTTCTTT
cdr3_aa: CASTAGGGDTEAFF
d_call: -
j_call: TRBJ1-1
v_call: TRBV6-5
clone_size: -

cdr3_nt: TGCGCCAGCAGCACGAACGACTCCAGGGGAATCACTGAAGCTTTCTTT
cdr3_aa: CASSTNDSRGITEAFF
d_call: -
j_call: TRBJ1-1
v_call: TRBV5-1
clone_size: -

cdr3_nt: TGTGCCAGCAGTTCAATATACCAAACAGTAAGCCATGAGCAGTTCTTC
cdr3_aa: CASSSIYQTVSHEQFF
d_call: -
j_call: TRBJ2-1
v_call: TRBV28
clone_size: -

cdr3_nt: TGTGCCAGCAACCGGGGCTCTGGGGCCAACGTCCTGACTTTC
cdr3_aa: CASNRGSGANVLTF
d_call: -
j_call: TRBJ2-6
v_call: TRBV6-5
clone_size: -

cdr3_nt: TGTGCCAGTAGTATCGGGAGCCAAGAGACCCAGTACTTC
cdr3_aa: CASSIGSQETQYF
d_call: -
j_call: TRBJ2-5
v_call: TRBV19
clone_size: -

cdr3_nt: TGCGCCAGCAGCCCGGGACAGGGAATGGCAGATACGCAGTATTTT
cdr3_aa: CASSPGQGMADTQYF
d_call: TRBD1
j_call: TRBJ2-3
v_call: TRBV4-1
clone_size: once